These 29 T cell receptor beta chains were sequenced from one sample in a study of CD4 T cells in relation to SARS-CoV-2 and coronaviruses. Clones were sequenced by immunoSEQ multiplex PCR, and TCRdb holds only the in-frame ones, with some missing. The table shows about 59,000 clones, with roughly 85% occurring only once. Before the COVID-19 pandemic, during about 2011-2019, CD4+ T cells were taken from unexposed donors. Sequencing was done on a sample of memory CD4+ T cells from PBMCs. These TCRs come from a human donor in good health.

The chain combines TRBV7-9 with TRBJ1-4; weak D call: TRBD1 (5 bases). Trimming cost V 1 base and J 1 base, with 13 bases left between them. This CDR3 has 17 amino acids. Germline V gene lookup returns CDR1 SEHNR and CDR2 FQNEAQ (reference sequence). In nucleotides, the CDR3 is TGTGCCAGCAGCTTAGGTCAGGGTGGCGGAACTAATGAAAAACTGTTTTTT. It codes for CASSLGQGGGTNEKLFF.

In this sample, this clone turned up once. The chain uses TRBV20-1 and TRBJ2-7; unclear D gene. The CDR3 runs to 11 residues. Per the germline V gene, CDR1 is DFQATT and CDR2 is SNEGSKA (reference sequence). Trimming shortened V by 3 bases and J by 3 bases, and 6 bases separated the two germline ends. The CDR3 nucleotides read TGCAGTGCTAGGGGTGGCTACGAGCAGTACTTC. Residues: CSARGGYEQYF.

CDR3 DNA sequence: TGCGCCAGCAGCGGGCGGGGGGCTAGCACAGATACGCAGTATTTT. As protein: CASSGRGASTDTQYF. V is TRBV5-1 and J is TRBJ2-3; 8 bases are a match to TRBD2. Germline CDR1 SGHRS, CDR2 YFSETQ. This CDR3 is 15 amino acids long. V was clipped by 4 bases and J by 0 bases; unmatched bases: 4.

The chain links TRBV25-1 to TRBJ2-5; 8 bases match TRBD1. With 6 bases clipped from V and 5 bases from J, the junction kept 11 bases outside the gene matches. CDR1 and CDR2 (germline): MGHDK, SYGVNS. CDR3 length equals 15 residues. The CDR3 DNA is TGTGCCAGCAGGAGGGACAGGAGCCCCCAGGAGACCCAGTACTTC. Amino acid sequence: CASRRDRSPQETQYF.

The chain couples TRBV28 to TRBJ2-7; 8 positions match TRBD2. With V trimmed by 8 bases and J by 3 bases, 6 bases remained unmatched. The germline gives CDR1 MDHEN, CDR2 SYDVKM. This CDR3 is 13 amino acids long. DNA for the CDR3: TGTGCCAGCCTCCGGGGGGGGTTCTACGAGCAGTACTTC. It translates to CASLRGGFYEQYF.

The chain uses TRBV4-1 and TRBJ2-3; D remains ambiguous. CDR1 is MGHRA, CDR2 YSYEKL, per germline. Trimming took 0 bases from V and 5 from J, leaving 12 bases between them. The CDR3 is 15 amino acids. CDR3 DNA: TGCGCCAGCAGCCAAGATGGGCAGGTGAGAGATACGCAGTATTTT. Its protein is CASSQDGQVRDTQYF.

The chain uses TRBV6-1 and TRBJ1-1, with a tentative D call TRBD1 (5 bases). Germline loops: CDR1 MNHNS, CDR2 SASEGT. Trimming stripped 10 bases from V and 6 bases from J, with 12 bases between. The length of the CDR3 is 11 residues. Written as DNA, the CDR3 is TGTGCCACCGGAGACAGTCCTGAAGCTTTCTTT. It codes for CATGDSPEAFF.

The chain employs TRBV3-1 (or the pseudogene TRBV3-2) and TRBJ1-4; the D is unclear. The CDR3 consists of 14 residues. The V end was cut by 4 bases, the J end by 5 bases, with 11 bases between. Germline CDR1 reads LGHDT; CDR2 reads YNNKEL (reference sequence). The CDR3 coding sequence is TGTGCCAGCAGCCTCCGGACCGTAAATGAAAAACTGTTTTTT. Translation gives CASSLRTVNEKLFF.

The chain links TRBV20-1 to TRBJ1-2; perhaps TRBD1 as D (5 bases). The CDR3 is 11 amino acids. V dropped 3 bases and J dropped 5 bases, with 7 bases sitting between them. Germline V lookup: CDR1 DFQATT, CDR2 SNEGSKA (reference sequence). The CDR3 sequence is CSASEGYGYTF. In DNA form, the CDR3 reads TGCAGTGCTAGTGAGGGGTATGGCTACACCTTC.

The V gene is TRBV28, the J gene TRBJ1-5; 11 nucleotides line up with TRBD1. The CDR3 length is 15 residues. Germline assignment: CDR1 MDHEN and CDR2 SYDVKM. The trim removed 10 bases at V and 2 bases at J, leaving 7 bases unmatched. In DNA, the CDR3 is TGTGCCACCGGGACAGGGGGATTTGGCAATCAGCCCCAGCATTTT. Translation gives CATGTGGFGNQPQHF.

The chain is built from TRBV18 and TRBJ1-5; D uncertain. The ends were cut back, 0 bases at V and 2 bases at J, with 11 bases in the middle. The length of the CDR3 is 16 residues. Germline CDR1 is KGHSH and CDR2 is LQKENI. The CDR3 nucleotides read TGTGCCAGCTCACCACCGGGGAACAGAGGCAATCAGCCCCAGCATTTT. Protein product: CASSPPGNRGNQPQHF. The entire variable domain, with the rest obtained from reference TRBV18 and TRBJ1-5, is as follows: NAGVMQNPRHLVRRRGQEARLRCSPMKGHSHVYWYRQLPEEGLKFMVYLQKENIIDESGMPKERFSAEFPKEGPSILRIQQVVRGDSAAYFCASSPPGNRGNQPQHFGDGTRLSIL.

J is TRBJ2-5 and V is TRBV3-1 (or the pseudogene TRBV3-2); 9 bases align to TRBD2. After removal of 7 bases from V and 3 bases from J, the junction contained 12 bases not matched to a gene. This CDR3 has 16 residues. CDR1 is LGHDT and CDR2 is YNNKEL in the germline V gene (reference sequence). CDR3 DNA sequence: TGTGCCAGCAAAAACCCATCCGCTAGCGGGAAAGAGACCCAGTACTTC. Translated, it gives CASKNPSASGKETQYF.

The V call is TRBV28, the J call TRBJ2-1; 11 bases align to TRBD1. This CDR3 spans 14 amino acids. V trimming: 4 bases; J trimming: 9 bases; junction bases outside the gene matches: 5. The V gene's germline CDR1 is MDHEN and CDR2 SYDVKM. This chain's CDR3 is CASSSGTGGVEQFF. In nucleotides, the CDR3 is TGTGCCAGCAGTTCCGGGACAGGGGGGGTTGAGCAGTTCTTC.

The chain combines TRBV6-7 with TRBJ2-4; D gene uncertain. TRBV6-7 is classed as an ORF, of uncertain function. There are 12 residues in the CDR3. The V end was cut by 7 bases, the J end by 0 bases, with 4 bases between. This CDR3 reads CASNLAKNIQYF. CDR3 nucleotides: TGTGCCAGCAACCTAGCCAAAAACATTCAGTACTTC.

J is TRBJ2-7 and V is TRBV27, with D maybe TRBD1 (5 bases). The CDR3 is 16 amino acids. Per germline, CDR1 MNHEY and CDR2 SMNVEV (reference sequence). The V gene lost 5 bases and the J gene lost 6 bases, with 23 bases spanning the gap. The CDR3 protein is CASSRDRGPSRIEQYF. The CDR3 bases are TGTGCCAGCAGTAGAGACAGAGGCCCATCCCGGATCGAGCAGTACTTC.

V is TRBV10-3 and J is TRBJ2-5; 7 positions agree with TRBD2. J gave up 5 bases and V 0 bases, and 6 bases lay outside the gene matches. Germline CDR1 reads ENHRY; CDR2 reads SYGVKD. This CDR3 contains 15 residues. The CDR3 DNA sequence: TGTGCCATCAGTGAGTCGAAGTTTAGCGGGGAGACCCAGTACTTC. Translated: CAISESKFSGETQYF.

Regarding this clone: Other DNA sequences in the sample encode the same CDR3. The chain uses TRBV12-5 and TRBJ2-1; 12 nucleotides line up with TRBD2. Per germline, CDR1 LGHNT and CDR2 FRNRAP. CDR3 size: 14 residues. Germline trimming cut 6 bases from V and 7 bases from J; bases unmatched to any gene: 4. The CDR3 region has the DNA TGTGCTAGTGGGCTAGCGGGAGGGAGGAATGAGCAGTTCTTC. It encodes CASGLAGGRNEQFF. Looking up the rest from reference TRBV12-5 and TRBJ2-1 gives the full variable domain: DARVTQTPRHKVTEMGQEVTMRCQPILGHNTVFWYRQTMMQGLELLAYFRNRAPLDDSGMPKDRFSAEMPDATLATLKIQPSEPRDSAVYFCASGLAGGRNEQFFGPGTRLTVL.

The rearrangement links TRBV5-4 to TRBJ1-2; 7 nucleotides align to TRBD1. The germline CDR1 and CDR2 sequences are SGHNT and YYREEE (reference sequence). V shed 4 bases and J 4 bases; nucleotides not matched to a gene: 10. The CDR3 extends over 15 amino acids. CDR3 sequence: CASSPEGGVFYGYTF. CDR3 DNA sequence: TGTGCCAGCAGCCCCGAAGGGGGCGTCTTCTATGGCTACACCTTC.

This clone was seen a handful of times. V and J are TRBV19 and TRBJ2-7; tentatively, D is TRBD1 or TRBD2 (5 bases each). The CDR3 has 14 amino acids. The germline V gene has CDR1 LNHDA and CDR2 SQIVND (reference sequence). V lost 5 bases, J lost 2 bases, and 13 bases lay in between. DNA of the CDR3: TGTGCCAGTAGTCCCGGGACGGGCCCCTACGAGCAGTACTTC. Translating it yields CASSPGTGPYEQYF.

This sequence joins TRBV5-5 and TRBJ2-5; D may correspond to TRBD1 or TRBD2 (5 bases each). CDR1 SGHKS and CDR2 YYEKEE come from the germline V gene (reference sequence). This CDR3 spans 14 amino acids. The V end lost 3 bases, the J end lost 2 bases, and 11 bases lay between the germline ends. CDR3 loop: CASSSRDPQETQYF. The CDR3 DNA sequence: TGTGCCAGCAGCTCCCGGGACCCACAAGAGACCCAGTACTTC.

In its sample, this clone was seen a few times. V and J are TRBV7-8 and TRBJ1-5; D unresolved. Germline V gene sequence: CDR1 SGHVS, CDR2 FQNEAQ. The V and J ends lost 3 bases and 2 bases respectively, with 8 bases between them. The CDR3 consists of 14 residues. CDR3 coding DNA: TGTGCCAGCAGCTTTAGGCAGGGCAATCAGCCCCAGCATTTT. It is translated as CASSFRQGNQPQHF.

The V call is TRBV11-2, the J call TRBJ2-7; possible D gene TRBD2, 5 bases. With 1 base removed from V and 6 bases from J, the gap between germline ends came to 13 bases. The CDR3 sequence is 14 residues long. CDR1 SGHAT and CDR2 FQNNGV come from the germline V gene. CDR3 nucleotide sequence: TGTGCCAGCAGCTTAGGTTATCGGGAAGGCGAGCAGTACTTC. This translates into CASSLGYREGEQYF.

Here the CDR3 reads CASSQIRLAENTGELFF. CDR3 nucleotides: TGCGCCAGCAGCCAAATTAGACTAGCGGAGAACACCGGGGAGCTGTTTTTT. The chain employs TRBV4-1 and TRBJ2-2, with 9 bases aligning to TRBD2. V lost 2 bases and J lost 1; bases outside the gene matches: 5. The CDR3 spans 17 residues. The germline gives CDR1 MGHRA, CDR2 YSYEKL.

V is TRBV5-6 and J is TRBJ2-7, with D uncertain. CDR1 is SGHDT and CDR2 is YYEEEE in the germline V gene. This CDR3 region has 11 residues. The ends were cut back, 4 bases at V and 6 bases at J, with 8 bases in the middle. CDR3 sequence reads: CASSRSSEQYF. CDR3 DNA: TGTGCCAGCAGCAGGAGTAGCGAGCAGTACTTC.

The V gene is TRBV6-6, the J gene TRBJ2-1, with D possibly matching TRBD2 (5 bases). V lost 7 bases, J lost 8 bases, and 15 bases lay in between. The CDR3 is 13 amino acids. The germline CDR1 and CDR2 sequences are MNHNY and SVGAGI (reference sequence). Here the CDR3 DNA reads TGTGCCAGCACGTCGGGGAGTTGGGATGAGCAGTTCTTC. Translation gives CASTSGSWDEQFF.

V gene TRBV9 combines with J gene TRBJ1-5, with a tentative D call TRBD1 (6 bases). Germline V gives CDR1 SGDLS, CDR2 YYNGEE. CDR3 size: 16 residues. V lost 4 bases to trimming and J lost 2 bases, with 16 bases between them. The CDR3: CASSSGGPSGNQPQHF. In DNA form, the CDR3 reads TGTGCCAGCAGCTCGGGGGGCCCATCGGGCAATCAGCCCCAGCATTTT.

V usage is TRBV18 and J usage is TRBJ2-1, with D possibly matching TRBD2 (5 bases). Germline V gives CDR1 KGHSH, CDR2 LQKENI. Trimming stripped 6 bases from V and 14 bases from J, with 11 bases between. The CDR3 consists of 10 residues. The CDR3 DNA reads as TGTGCCAGCTCGGGAGCAGGCAAGTTCTTC. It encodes CASSGAGKFF.

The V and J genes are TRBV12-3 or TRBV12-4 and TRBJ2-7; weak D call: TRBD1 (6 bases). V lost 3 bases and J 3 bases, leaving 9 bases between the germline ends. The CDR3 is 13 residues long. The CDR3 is CASSFQGLYEQYF. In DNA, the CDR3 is TGTGCCAGCAGTTTTCAGGGGCTCTACGAGCAGTACTTC.

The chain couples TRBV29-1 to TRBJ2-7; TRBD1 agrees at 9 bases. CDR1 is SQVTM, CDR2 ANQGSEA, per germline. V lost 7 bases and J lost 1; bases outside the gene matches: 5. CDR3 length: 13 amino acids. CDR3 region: CSAVDRGSYEQYF. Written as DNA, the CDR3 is TGCAGCGCCGTCGACAGGGGGTCCTACGAGCAGTACTTC.